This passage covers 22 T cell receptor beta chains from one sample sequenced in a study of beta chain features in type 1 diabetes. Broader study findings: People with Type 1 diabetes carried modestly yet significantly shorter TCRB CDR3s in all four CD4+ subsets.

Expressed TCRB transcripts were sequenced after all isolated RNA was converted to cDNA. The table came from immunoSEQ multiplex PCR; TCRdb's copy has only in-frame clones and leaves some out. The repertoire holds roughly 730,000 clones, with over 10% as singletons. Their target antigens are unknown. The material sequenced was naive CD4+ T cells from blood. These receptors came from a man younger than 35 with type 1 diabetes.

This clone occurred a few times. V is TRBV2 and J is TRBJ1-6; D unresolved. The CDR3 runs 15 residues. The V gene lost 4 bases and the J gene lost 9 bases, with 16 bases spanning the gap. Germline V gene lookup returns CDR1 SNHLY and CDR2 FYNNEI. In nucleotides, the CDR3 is TGTGCCAGCAGTGGGACGGCCGTCAAGGTTTCACCCCTCCACTTT. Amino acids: CASSGTAVKVSPLHF.

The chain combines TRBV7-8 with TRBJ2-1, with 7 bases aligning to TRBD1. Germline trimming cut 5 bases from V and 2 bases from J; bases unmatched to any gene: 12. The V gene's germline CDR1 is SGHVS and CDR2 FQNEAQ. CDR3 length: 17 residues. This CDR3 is CASSPLPDRVAYNEQFF. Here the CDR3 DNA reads TGTGCCAGCAGCCCCCTACCTGACAGGGTTGCCTACAATGAGCAGTTCTTC.

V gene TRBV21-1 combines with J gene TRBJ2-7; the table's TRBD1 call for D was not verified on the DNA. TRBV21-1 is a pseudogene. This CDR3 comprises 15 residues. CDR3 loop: CASSNSGTGFYEQYF. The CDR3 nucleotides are TGTGCCAGCAGCAACTCAGGGACAGGGTTCTACGAGCAGTACTTC.

This CDR3 is CASSPQQGAYEQYF. The DNA of the CDR3 is TGTGCCAGCTCACCACAACAGGGAGCCTACGAGCAGTACTTC. The chain recombines TRBV18 with TRBJ2-7; possible D gene TRBD1, 6 bases. V was shortened by 1 base and J by 2 bases, with 9 bases between the two germline ends. Germline V gene data show CDR1 as KGHSH and CDR2 as LQKENI. The CDR3 is 14 residues long.

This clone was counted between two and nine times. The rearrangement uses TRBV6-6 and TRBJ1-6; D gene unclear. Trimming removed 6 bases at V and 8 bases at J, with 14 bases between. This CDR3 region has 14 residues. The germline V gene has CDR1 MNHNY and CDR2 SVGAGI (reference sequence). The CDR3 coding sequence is TGTGCCAGCAGCCCCGGGTGGAGGGATTCACCCCTCCACTTT. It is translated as CASSPGWRDSPLHF.

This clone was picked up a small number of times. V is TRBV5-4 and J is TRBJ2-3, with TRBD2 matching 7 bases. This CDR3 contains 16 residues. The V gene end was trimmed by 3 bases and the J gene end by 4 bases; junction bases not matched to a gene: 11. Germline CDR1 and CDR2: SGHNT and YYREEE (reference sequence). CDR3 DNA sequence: TGTGCCAGCAGCTCCCTATTCGACCGGGAGGCAGATACGCAGTATTTT. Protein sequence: CASSSLFDREADTQYF.

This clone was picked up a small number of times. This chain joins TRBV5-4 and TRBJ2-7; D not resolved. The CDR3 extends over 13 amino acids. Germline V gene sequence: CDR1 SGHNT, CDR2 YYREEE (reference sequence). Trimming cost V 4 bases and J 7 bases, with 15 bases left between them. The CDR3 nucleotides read TGTGCCAGCAGCACGCAGGTCACCCGGGAGCAGTACTTC. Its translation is CASSTQVTREQYF.

CDR3 loop: CASSLATGGWGEAFF. CDR3 bases: TGTGCCAGCAGTTTAGCGACAGGGGGCTGGGGTGAAGCTTTCTTT. The chain carries TRBV27 and TRBJ1-1; 10 nucleotides agree with TRBD1. This CDR3 is 15 amino acids long. CDR1 is MNHEY and CDR2 is SMNVEV in the germline V gene (reference sequence). Trimming cost V 2 bases and J 7 bases; bases outside gene matches: 7.

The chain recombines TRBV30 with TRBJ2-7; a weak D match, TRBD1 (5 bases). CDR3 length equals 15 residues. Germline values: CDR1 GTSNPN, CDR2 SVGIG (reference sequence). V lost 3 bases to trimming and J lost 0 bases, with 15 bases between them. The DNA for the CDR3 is TGTGCCTGGAGCGGTGACAGCTCCAGCTCCTACGAGCAGTACTTC. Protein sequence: CAWSGDSSSSYEQYF.

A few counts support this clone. The CDR3 region is CASSVGTVSQPQHF. CDR3 in DNA: TGTGCCAGTAGTGTGGGAACCGTTTCTCAGCCCCAGCATTTT. The J gene is TRBJ1-5, the V gene TRBV19; D is unclear. The CDR3 consists of 14 residues. The V gene's germline CDR1 is LNHDA and CDR2 SQIVND (reference sequence). V shed 5 bases and J shed 6 bases, with 14 bases lying between them.

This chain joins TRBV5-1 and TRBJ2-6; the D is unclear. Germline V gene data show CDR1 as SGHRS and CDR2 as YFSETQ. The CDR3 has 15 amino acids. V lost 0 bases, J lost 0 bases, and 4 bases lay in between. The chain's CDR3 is CASSLVVSGANVLTF. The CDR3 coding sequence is TGCGCCAGCAGCTTGGTAGTCTCTGGGGCCAACGTCCTGACTTTC.

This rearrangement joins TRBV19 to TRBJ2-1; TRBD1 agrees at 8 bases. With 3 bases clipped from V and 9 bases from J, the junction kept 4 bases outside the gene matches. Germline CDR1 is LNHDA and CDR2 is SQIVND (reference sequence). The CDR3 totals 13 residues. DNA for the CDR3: TGTGCCAGTAGTATCTCAGGGGGCGGTGAGCAGTTCTTC. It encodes CASSISGGGEQFF.

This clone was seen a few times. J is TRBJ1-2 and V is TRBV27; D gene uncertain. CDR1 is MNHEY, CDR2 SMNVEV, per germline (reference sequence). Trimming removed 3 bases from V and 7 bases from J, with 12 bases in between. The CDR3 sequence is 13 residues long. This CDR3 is CASSFRATGGYTF. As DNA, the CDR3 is TGTGCCAGCAGTTTTCGGGCGACGGGTGGCTACACCTTC.

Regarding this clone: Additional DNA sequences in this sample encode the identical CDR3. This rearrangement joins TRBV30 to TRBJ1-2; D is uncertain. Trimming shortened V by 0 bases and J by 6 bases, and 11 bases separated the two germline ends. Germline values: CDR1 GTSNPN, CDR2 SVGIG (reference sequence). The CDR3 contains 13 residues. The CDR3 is CAWSVLPGDGYTF. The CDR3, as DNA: TGTGCCTGGAGTGTACTGCCGGGAGATGGCTACACCTTC.

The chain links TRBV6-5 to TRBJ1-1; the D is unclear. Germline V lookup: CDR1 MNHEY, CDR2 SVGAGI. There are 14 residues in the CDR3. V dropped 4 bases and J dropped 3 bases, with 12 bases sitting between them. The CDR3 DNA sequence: TGTGCCAGCAGTTCCGGACCGGGAGACACTGAAGCTTTCTTT. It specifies CASSSGPGDTEAFF.

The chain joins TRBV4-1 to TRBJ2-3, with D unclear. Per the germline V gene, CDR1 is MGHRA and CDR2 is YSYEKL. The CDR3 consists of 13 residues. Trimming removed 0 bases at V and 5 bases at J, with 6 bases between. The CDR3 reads CASSQEHRDTQYF. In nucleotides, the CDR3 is TGCGCCAGCAGCCAAGAACACAGAGATACGCAGTATTTT.

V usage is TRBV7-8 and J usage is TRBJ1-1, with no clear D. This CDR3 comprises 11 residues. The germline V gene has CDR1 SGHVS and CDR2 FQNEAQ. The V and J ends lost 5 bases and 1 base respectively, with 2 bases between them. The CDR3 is CASSRNTEAFF. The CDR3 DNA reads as TGTGCCAGCAGCCGGAACACTGAAGCTTTCTTT.

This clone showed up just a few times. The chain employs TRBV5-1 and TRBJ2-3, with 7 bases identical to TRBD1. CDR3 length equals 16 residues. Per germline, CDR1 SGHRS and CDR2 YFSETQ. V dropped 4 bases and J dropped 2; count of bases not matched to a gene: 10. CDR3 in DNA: TGCGCCAGCAGCGTATCCGGGACAGAGCACACAGATACGCAGTATTTT. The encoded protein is CASSVSGTEHTDTQYF.

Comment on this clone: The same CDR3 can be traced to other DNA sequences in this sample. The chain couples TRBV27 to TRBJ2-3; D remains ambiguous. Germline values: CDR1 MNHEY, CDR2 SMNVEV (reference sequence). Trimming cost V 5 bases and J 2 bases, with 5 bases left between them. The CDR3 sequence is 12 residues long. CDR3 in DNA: TGTGCCAGCAGTCTTAACACAGATACGCAGTATTTT. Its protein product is CASSLNTDTQYF.

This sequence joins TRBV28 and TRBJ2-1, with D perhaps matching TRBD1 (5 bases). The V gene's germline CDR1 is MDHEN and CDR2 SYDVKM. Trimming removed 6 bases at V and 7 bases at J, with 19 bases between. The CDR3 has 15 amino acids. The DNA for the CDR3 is TGTGCCAGCAGCTCCCCAGCTGGGGCGAGTAATGAGCAGTTCTTC. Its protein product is CASSSPAGASNEQFF.

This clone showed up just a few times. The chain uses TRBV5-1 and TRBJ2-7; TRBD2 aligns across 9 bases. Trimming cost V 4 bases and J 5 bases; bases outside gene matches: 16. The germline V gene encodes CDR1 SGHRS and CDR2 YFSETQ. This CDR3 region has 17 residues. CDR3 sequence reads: CASSLERGDLPLNEQYF. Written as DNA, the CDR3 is TGCGCCAGCAGCCTAGAGCGGGGGGACCTACCCCTCAACGAGCAGTACTTC.

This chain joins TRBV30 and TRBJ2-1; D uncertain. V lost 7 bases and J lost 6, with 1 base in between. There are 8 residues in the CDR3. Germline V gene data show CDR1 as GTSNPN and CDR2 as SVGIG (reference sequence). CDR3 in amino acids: CAFNEQFF. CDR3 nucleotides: TGTGCCTTCAATGAGCAGTTCTTC. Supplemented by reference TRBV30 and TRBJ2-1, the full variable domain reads SQTIHQWPATLVQPVGSPLSLECTVEGTSNPNLYWYRQAAGRGLQLLFYSVGIGQISSEVPQNLSASRPQDRQFILSSKKLLLSDSGFYLCAFNEQFFGPGTRLTVL.